This TCR beta chain comes out of a study of blood T cells in healthy people across ages. CDR3 length: 15 residues. Trimming stripped 3 bases from V and 6 bases from J, with 15 bases between. This clonotype was detected a few times. Primers used in a second PCR of roughly 7 to 12 cycles were a sample-barcoded 5' primer and a J-beta primer mix. TCRdb re-called the 5' RACE reads through MiXCR, storing one row per CDR3 protein. The sample consists of 1.8 million or so distinct CDR3 sequences, about 39% of them appearing once. This TCR was sampled from a human donor in good health. Input material: blood. This chain links TRBV12-3 or TRBV12-4 with TRBJ1-5; a weak D match, TRBD1 (6 bases). This CDR3 is CASSFSRDTAQPQHF. The CDR3 DNA sequence: TGTGCCAGCAGTTTTAGCAGGGACACTGCTCAGCCCCAGCATTTT.